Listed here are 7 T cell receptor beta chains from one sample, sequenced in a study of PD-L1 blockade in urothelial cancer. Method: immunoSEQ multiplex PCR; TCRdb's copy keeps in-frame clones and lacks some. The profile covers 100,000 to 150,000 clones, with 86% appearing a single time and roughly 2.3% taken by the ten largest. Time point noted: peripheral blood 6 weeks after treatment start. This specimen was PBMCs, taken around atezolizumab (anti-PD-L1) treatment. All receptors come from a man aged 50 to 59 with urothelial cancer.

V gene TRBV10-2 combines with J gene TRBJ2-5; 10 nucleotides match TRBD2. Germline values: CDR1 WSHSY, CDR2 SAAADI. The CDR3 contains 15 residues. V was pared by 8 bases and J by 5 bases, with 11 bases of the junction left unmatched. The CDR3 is CASWGAGGPGETQYF. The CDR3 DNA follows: TGCGCCAGCTGGGGAGCGGGAGGGCCGGGGGAGACCCAGTACTTC.

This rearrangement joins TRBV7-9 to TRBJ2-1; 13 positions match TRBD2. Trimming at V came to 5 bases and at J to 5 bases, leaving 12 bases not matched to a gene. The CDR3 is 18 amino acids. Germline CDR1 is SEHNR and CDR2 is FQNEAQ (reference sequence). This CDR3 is CASSRTSGRAGGHNEQFF. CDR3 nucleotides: TGTGCCAGCAGCCGCACTAGCGGGAGGGCCGGGGGGCACAATGAGCAGTTCTTC.

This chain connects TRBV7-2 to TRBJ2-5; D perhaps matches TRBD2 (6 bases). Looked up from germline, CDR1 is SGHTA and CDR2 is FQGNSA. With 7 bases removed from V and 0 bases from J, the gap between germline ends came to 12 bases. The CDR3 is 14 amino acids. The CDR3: CASIHRDYQETQYF. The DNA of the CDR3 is TGTGCCAGCATACACCGGGACTACCAAGAGACCCAGTACTTC.

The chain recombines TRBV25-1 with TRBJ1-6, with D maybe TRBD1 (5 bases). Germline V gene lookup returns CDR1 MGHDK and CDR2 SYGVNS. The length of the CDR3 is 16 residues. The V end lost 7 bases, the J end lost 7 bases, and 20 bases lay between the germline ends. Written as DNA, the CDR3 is TGTGCCAGCATGCCCCACATTGCAGGGAGGAATTCACCCCTCCACTTT. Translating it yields CASMPHIAGRNSPLHF.

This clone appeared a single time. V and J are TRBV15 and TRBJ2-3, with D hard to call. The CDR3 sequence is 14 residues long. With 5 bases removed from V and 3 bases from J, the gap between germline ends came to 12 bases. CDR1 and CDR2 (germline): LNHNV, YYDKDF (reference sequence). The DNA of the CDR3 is TGTGCCACCAGCCCCGCTAGTTCGACAGATACGCAGTATTTT. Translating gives CATSPASSTDTQYF.

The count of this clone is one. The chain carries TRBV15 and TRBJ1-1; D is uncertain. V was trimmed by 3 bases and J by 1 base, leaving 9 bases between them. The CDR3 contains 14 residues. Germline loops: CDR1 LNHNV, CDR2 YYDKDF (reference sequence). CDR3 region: CATSSTTGNTEAFF. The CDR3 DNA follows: TGTGCCACCAGCAGTACCACCGGGAACACTGAAGCTTTCTTT.

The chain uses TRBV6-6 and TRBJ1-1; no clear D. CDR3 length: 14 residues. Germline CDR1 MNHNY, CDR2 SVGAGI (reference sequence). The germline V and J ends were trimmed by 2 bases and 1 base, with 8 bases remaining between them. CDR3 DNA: TGTGCCAGCAGTTACCCCAGAAAGAACACTGAAGCTTTCTTT. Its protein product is CASSYPRKNTEAFF.